Below are 20 T cell receptor beta chains sequenced from a single sample in a study of blood T cell repertoires in COVID-19. Method: immunoSEQ multiplex PCR; TCRdb's copy keeps in-frame clones and lacks some. This sample carries over 150,000 clones, approximately 73% of them seen once, and the ten largest clones take 3% to 4.5%. Sequencing was carried out using peripheral blood. The receptors here all came from a woman of 80 years or more with acute or convalescent COVID-19.

The V and J genes are TRBV12-5 and TRBJ1-4, with 8 bases aligning to TRBD1. The germline gives CDR1 LGHNT, CDR2 FRNRAP. The CDR3 length is 16 residues. Trimming at V came to 1 base and at J to 7 bases, leaving 8 bases not matched to a gene. In DNA form, the CDR3 reads TGTGCTAGTGGTTTGGGGACTCGACAGGGGAGTGAAAAACTGTTTTTT. Its protein product is CASGLGTRQGSEKLFF. Combining the CDR3 with reference TRBV12-5 and TRBJ1-4 gives the whole variable domain DARVTQTPRHKVTEMGQEVTMRCQPILGHNTVFWYRQTMMQGLELLAYFRNRAPLDDSGMPKDRFSAEMPDATLATLKIQPSEPRDSAVYFCASGLGTRQGSEKLFFGSGTQLSVL.

This clone was picked up a small number of times. This chain links TRBV27 with TRBJ1-1; D is uncertain. Germline values: CDR1 MNHEY, CDR2 SMNVEV (reference sequence). CDR3 length: 15 amino acids. The V gene lost 5 bases and the J gene lost 6 bases, with 19 bases spanning the gap. This CDR3 is CASSVGPQVVAEAFF. Written as DNA, the CDR3 is TGTGCCAGCAGTGTAGGCCCTCAGGTTGTCGCTGAAGCTTTCTTT.

The chain employs TRBV6-5 and TRBJ1-6, with TRBD1 as a possible D gene (5 bases). With 2 bases removed from V and 7 bases from J, the gap between germline ends came to 12 bases. CDR1 MNHEY and CDR2 SVGAGI come from the germline V gene. The CDR3 is 15 residues long. The DNA for the CDR3 is TGTGCCAGCAGTTACGGGGGACTCATCAATTCACCCCTCCACTTT. Protein: CASSYGGLINSPLHF.

The rearrangement uses TRBV7-2 and TRBJ2-1, with a weak D call TRBD1 (6 bases). This CDR3 contains 13 residues. CDR1 and CDR2 (germline): SGHTA, FQGNSA. Trimming stripped 6 bases from V and 4 bases from J, with 10 bases between. For the CDR3, the DNA is TGTGCCAGCAGAATGGGGGCTTACAATGAGCAGTTCTTC. Its protein is CASRMGAYNEQFF.

V gene TRBV7-3 combines with J gene TRBJ2-6, with D possibly TRBD2 on 7 matching bases. V was trimmed by 5 bases and J by 2 bases, leaving 19 bases between them. The length of the CDR3 is 18 residues. Germline CDR1 reads SGHTA; CDR2 reads FQGTGA. CDR3 nucleotides: TGTGCCAGCAGCCCCCGTGGGGGGGCGGTTGCTGGGGCCAACGTCCTGACTTTC. Translating gives CASSPRGGAVAGANVLTF.

This clone was seen only once. The rearrangement joins TRBV18 to TRBJ2-7, with D possibly matching TRBD1 (6 bases). The CDR3 has 11 residues. Looked up from germline, CDR1 is KGHSH and CDR2 is LQKENI. V was clipped by 4 bases and J by 6 bases, with 7 bases between them. CDR3 amino acids: CASSQQGEQYF. The CDR3 bases are TGTGCCAGCTCACAACAGGGCGAGCAGTACTTC.

This clone was counted a single time. The CDR3 sequence: CASSPRGQETQYF. CDR3 bases: TGTGCCAGCAGTCCTAGGGGGCAAGAGACCCAGTACTTC. The J gene is TRBJ2-5, the V gene TRBV6-5, with D perhaps TRBD1 (6 bases). This CDR3 region has 13 residues. The V end lost 5 bases, the J end lost 2 bases, and 9 bases lay between the germline ends. Germline V gene data show CDR1 as MNHEY and CDR2 as SVGAGI.

Worth noting for this clone: The CDR3 does not close with the conserved phenylalanine or tryptophan, likely indicating a read error. The chain combines TRBV12-3 or TRBV12-4 with TRBJ2-7, with D perhaps matching TRBD2 (5 bases). The V end lost 6 bases, the J end lost 4 bases, and 10 bases lay between the germline ends. CDR3 length equals 12 residues. The CDR3 DNA sequence: TGTGCCAGCAGGGGCGGGCGATACGAGCAGTACCTC. Translation gives CASRGGRYEQYL.

In this sample, this clone turned up once. V gene TRBV19 combines with J gene TRBJ1-1, with D possibly TRBD1 on 6 matching bases. The CDR3 sequence is 14 residues long. Germline CDR1 and CDR2: LNHDA and SQIVND (reference sequence). Trimming stripped 5 bases from V and 1 base from J, with 11 bases between. The CDR3: CASSLQGKNTEAFF. The DNA for the CDR3 is TGTGCCAGTAGTTTACAGGGCAAGAACACTGAAGCTTTCTTT.

This rearrangement joins TRBV12-3 or TRBV12-4 to TRBJ2-7; D unclear. Deletions cut 5 bases from V and 4 bases from J, with 3 bases between. The CDR3 spans 10 residues. Here the CDR3 DNA reads TGTGCCAGCAGTCTGTACGAGCAGTACTTC. Its translation is CASSLYEQYF.

The gene calls are TRBV5-6 and TRBJ1-2; weak D call: TRBD1 (6 bases). CDR3 length equals 14 residues. Germline lookup yields CDR1 SGHDT and CDR2 YYEEEE. Trimming pared 2 bases from V and 5 bases from J, leaving 13 bases between. The CDR3 is CASSLFGTPYGYTF. CDR3 bases: TGTGCCAGCAGCTTATTTGGGACACCTTATGGCTACACCTTC.

The chain has TRBV5-1 and TRBJ2-3; no firm D call. Germline-derived CDR1 and CDR2 are SGHRS and YFSETQ. The CDR3 covers 12 residues. The V gene lost 5 bases and the J gene lost 8 bases, with 12 bases spanning the gap. The CDR3 DNA is TGCGCCAGCAGGGCGGCAATCGGTACGCAGTATTTT. Translating it yields CASRAAIGTQYF.

CDR3 nucleotide sequence: TGTGCCACCAGTGATTTGGACAGGGTCAATACTAATGAAAAACTGTTTTTT. Encoded protein: CATSDLDRVNTNEKLFF. V is TRBV24-1 and J is TRBJ1-4; TRBD1 agrees at 7 bases. The V and J ends lost 0 bases and 2 bases, in that order; junction bases with no gene match: 5. There are 17 residues in the CDR3. Germline values: CDR1 KGHDR, CDR2 SFDVKD.

The chain has TRBV18 and TRBJ2-1, with D perhaps TRBD2 (6 bases). This CDR3 contains 12 residues. The germline V gene has CDR1 KGHSH and CDR2 LQKENI. V lost 4 bases to trimming and J lost 5 bases, with 6 bases between them. The CDR3 loop is CASSRGDNEQFF. The DNA of the CDR3 is TGTGCCAGCTCACGGGGGGACAATGAGCAGTTCTTC.

CDR3 sequence reads: CASSSLSGTGNSPLHF. The CDR3 bases are TGTGCCAGCAGTTCCCTCTCCGGGACAGGGAATTCACCCCTCCACTTT. The J gene is TRBJ1-6, the V gene TRBV6-5; the match to TRBD1 covers 9 bases. Germline V CDR1 and CDR2: MNHEY, SVGAGI. The CDR3 consists of 16 residues. Trimming cost V 4 bases and J 7 bases; bases outside gene matches: 8.

The V and J genes are TRBV2 and TRBJ2-1; no firm D call. The germline V gene has CDR1 SNHLY and CDR2 FYNNEI. V shed 4 bases and J shed 5 bases, with 12 bases lying between them. This CDR3 contains 14 residues. The CDR3 DNA reads TGTGCCAGCAGTGGAGGTGGCGCCAACAATGAGCAGTTCTTC. Residues: CASSGGGANNEQFF.

The chain employs TRBV25-1 and TRBJ2-2; possibly TRBD1 for D (5 bases). The V and J ends lost 7 bases and 2 bases respectively, with 11 bases between them. This CDR3 comprises 14 residues. Germline V CDR1 and CDR2: MGHDK, SYGVNS. In nucleotides, the CDR3 is TGTGCCAGCATACCGGACAAAAACACCGGGGAGCTGTTTTTT. Residues: CASIPDKNTGELFF.

The V and J genes are TRBV27 and TRBJ2-7; 7 nucleotides align to TRBD1. The CDR3 consists of 13 residues. The trim removed 5 bases at V and 2 bases at J, leaving 3 bases unmatched. CDR1 and CDR2 from the germline V gene are MNHEY and SMNVEV (reference sequence). Here the CDR3 reads CASSRTGAYEQYF. CDR3 sequence (DNA): TGTGCCAGCAGTCGGACAGGAGCCTACGAGCAGTACTTC.

The genes are TRBV4-1 and TRBJ1-2; 10 positions match TRBD1. With V trimmed by 0 bases and J by 7 bases, 11 bases remained unmatched. CDR1 is MGHRA and CDR2 is YSYEKL in the germline V gene. The CDR3 runs to 17 residues. CDR3 nucleotide sequence: TGCGCCAGCAGCCAAGATCTGGGGGGACAGGGGAAAGGTGGCTACACCTTC. Translation: CASSQDLGGQGKGGYTF.

This rearrangement joins TRBV9 to TRBJ2-1; tentatively, D is TRBD2 (5 bases). The V gene lost 4 bases and the J gene lost 7 bases, with 18 bases spanning the gap. Germline lookup yields CDR1 SGDLS and CDR2 YYNGEE. This CDR3 spans 15 amino acids. The CDR3 protein is CASSSSGKAMNEQFF. DNA of the CDR3: TGTGCCAGCAGCTCGAGCGGTAAGGCTATGAATGAGCAGTTCTTC. Full variable domain (missing parts from reference TRBV9 and TRBJ2-1): DSGVTQTPKHLITATGQRVTLRCSPRSGDLSVYWYQQSLDQGLQFLIQYYNGEERAKGNILERFSAQQFPDLHSELNLSSLELGDSALYFCASSSSGKAMNEQFFGPGTRLTVL.